This passage covers 9 T cell receptor beta chains from one sample sequenced in a study of cytomegalovirus exposure and HLA in healthy donors. Generated by immunoSEQ multiplex PCR, the TCRdb table keeps only in-frame clones and is missing some. The sample contains about 360,000 clones, 86% of which appear only once. The sequencing sample was made of PBMCs. The receptors originated from a young woman in good health and CMV-seronegative.

V is TRBV7-6 and J is TRBJ1-5; tentative D call: TRBD1 (5 bases). The CDR3 sequence is 17 residues long. Deletions cut 1 base from V and 0 bases from J, with 13 bases between. CDR1 and CDR2 (germline): SGHVS, FNYEAQ. CDR3 sequence reads: CASSLGGTGVSNQPQHF. The CDR3 DNA reads TGTGCCAGCAGCTTAGGGGGTACGGGGGTTAGCAATCAGCCCCAGCATTTT. Full variable domain (missing parts from reference TRBV7-6 and TRBJ1-5): GAGVSQSPRYKVTKRGQDVALRCDPISGHVSLYWYRQALGQGPEFLTYFNYEAQQDKSGLPNDRFSAERPEGSISTLTIQRTEQRDSAMYRCASSLGGTGVSNQPQHFGDGTRLSIL.

The chain is built from TRBV6-1 and TRBJ2-7, with D possibly matching TRBD2 (6 bases). V lost 4 bases and J 4 bases, leaving 14 bases between the germline ends. The CDR3 has 14 residues. Germline-derived CDR1 and CDR2 are MNHNS and SASEGT. As DNA, the CDR3 is TGTGCCAGCAGTGTCGCGGAGGGGACTTACGAGCAGTACTTC. It specifies CASSVAEGTYEQYF.

The CDR3 DNA follows: TGCAGCGTTATAGGACTAGCGGGGTACAATGAGCAGTTCTTC. Translated: CSVIGLAGYNEQFF. V usage is TRBV29-1 and J usage is TRBJ2-1; 12 positions agree with TRBD2. Unmatched junction bases numbered 3, after V lost 5 bases and J lost 4 bases. This CDR3 has 14 amino acids. CDR1 and CDR2 from the germline V gene are SQVTM and ANQGSEA.

DNA of the CDR3: TGTGCCAGCAGCGTAGGGGGCAGGGCAGGGGTGGAGACCCAGTACTTC. Protein: CASSVGGRAGVETQYF. This sequence joins TRBV9 and TRBJ2-5, with a possible D match to TRBD1 (6 bases). The CDR3 is 16 amino acids. Germline CDR1 is SGDLS and CDR2 is YYNGEE. Trimming took off 0 bases at V and 5 bases at J, with 17 bases between the two ends.

The V gene is TRBV7-9, the J gene TRBJ2-7; possible D gene TRBD1, 5 bases. There are 14 residues in the CDR3. The germline V gene has CDR1 SEHNR and CDR2 FQNEAQ (reference sequence). V lost 1 base, J lost 5 bases, and 12 bases lay in between. In DNA, the CDR3 is TGTGCCAGCAGCTTAGGCACAGGACGGGACGAGCAGTACTTC. Protein sequence: CASSLGTGRDEQYF.

This clone was observed a single time. The V and J genes are TRBV20-1 and TRBJ1-1; D is unresolved. V lost 0 bases to trimming and J lost 5 bases, with 4 bases between them. The CDR3 contains 11 residues. Per the germline V gene, CDR1 is DFQATT and CDR2 is SNEGSKA (reference sequence). This CDR3 reads CSARDRTEAFF. Written as DNA, the CDR3 is TGCAGTGCTAGAGACAGGACTGAAGCTTTCTTT.

A single count supports this clone. V gene TRBV6-8 combines with J gene TRBJ1-5; no reliable D call. Per germline, CDR1 MNHGY and CDR2 SAAAGT. Trimming pared 2 bases from V and 12 bases from J, leaving 17 bases between. The CDR3 runs 14 residues. For the CDR3, the DNA is TGTGCCAGCAGTTACCCACGACCGGGAGGGCACCAGCATTTT. It specifies CASSYPRPGGHQHF.

The chain uses TRBV9 and TRBJ2-3; TRBD2 matches at 7 bases. CDR3 size: 16 residues. V shed 0 bases, J shed 6 bases, and the junction held 10 bases outside the gene matches. In germline, CDR1 is SGDLS, CDR2 YYNGEE. CDR3 sequence: CASSVAGGRATDTQYF. CDR3 in DNA: TGTGCCAGCAGCGTAGCAGGTGGGAGGGCCACCGATACGCAGTATTTT.

The chain is built from TRBV5-1 and TRBJ1-2; 7 nucleotides line up with TRBD1. CDR3 size: 16 residues. CDR1 and CDR2 (germline): SGHRS, YFSETQ. The junction had 11 bases not matched to a gene; V was cut back by 0 bases and J by 6 bases. CDR3: CASSLASSAGGDGYTF. Here the CDR3 DNA reads TGCGCCAGCAGCTTGGCCTCATCGGCAGGGGGAGATGGCTACACCTTC.